These 32 T cell receptor beta chains came from one sample sequenced in a study of T cell responses to AZD1222 COVID-19 vaccine. Clones were read by immunoSEQ multiplex PCR, and TCRdb kept only the in-frame ones, dropping some. The sample includes 250,000 to 300,000 clones, approximately 94% of them seen just once. Sequencing used peripheral blood, obtained 28 days after the second AZD1222 dose. The receptors come from an adult who received the AZD1222 COVID-19 vaccine.

The chain links TRBV7-8 to TRBJ1-5; D is perhaps TRBD1 (5 bases). The germline V gene encodes CDR1 SGHVS and CDR2 FQNEAQ. V was trimmed by 4 bases and J by 0 bases, leaving 19 bases between them. The CDR3 consists of 18 residues. The CDR3 nucleotides are TGTGCCAGCAGCTCCGGGGCCGTGGTCCCCTATAGCAATCAGCCCCAGCATTTT. It codes for CASSSGAVVPYSNQPQHF. The full variable domain, in which reference TRBV7-8 and TRBJ1-5 provide the parts outside the CDR3, is GAGVSQSPRYKVAKRGQDVALRCDPISGHVSLFWYQQALGQGPEFLTYFQNEAQLDKSGLPSDRFFAERPEGSVSTLKIQRTQQEDSAVYLCASSSGAVVPYSNQPQHFGDGTRLSIL.

The chain uses TRBV4-3 and TRBJ2-1, with D uncertain. V was shortened by 4 bases and J by 4 bases, with 2 bases between the two germline ends. CDR3 length: 11 amino acids. Germline values: CDR1 LGHNA, CDR2 YSLEER. The CDR3: CASSLYNEQFF. The CDR3 bases are TGCGCCAGCAGCCTATACAATGAGCAGTTCTTC.

This sequence joins TRBV7-2 and TRBJ2-7, with a possible D match to TRBD2 (7 bases). Trimming removed 5 bases from V and 6 bases from J, with 20 bases in between. CDR1 is SGHTA, CDR2 FQGNSA, per germline. The CDR3 runs to 15 residues. The CDR3 DNA reads TGTGCCAGCAGCGGGGGGGCTGGGGCAGCCTTCGAGCAGTACTTC. It yields the protein CASSGGAGAAFEQYF.

This chain uses TRBV3-1 (or the pseudogene TRBV3-2) with TRBJ1-2; 8 positions match TRBD1. V gave up 1 base and J gave up 1 base; unmatched junction bases: 5. The CDR3 loop spans 16 amino acids. CDR1 is LGHDT and CDR2 is YNNKEL in the germline V gene (reference sequence). The CDR3 DNA is TGTGCCAGCAGCCAAGGGTGGACAGGGCTTAACTATGGCTACACCTTC. Residues: CASSQGWTGLNYGYTF.

The chain uses TRBV28 and TRBJ1-4; D uncertain. Germline lookup yields CDR1 MDHEN and CDR2 SYDVKM. This CDR3 is built from 14 residues. V lost 1 base and J 10 bases, leaving 13 bases between the germline ends. The CDR3 DNA is TGTGCCAGCAGTTTATTGGTGGCACCGGGAAAACTGTTTTTT. This encodes CASSLLVAPGKLFF.

This clone was recorded only once. V gene TRBV6-5 combines with J gene TRBJ1-2, with unresolved D. The CDR3 is 13 residues long. Germline assignment: CDR1 MNHEY and CDR2 SVGAGI. Trimming cost V 7 bases and J 6 bases, with 15 bases left between them. The chain's CDR3 is CASTIARPHGYTF. CDR3 in DNA: TGTGCCAGCACGATTGCGCGACCCCATGGCTACACCTTC.

In DNA form, the CDR3 reads TGTGCCAGCGACAGGGCTTCCTACGAGCAGTACTTC. This sequence encodes CASDRASYEQYF. This chain links TRBV6-5 with TRBJ2-7; TRBD1 agrees at 7 bases. The CDR3 consists of 12 residues. Germline loops: CDR1 MNHEY, CDR2 SVGAGI. The ends lost 8 bases at V and 1 base at J; junction bases unmatched: 2.

The V gene is TRBV2, the J gene TRBJ1-2; the D gene is possibly TRBD1 (5 bases). Per the germline V gene, CDR1 is SNHLY and CDR2 is FYNNEI. The V and J ends lost 2 bases and 6 bases respectively, with 7 bases between them. CDR3 length equals 12 residues. CDR3 protein: CASSEQGNGYTF. CDR3 DNA sequence: TGTGCCAGCAGTGAACAGGGAAATGGCTACACCTTC.

The chain couples TRBV2 to TRBJ1-4; the D gene is possibly TRBD1 (5 bases). V gave up 4 bases and J gave up 8 bases, with 11 bases separating them. CDR3 size: 13 residues. Germline loops: CDR1 SNHLY, CDR2 FYNNEI. DNA for the CDR3: TGTGCCAGCAGTGTTCAGGGAAAAGAAAAACTGTTTTTT. It encodes CASSVQGKEKLFF.

The rearrangement uses TRBV5-1 and TRBJ1-1; D is unclear. Germline CDR1 reads SGHRS; CDR2 reads YFSETQ. CDR3 length equals 15 residues. The V end was cut by 0 bases, the J end by 4 bases, with 13 bases between. The CDR3 coding sequence is TGCGCCAGCAGCTTGGCCGTCGGATATGGCACTGAAGCTTTCTTT. It encodes CASSLAVGYGTEAFF.

The chain recombines TRBV6-5 with TRBJ2-5, with 10 bases identical to TRBD2. The CDR3 contains 14 residues. The V and J ends lost 2 bases and 5 bases, in that order; junction bases with no gene match: 2. Per germline, CDR1 MNHEY and CDR2 SVGAGI. This chain's CDR3 is CASSYLTSGETQYF. In nucleotides, the CDR3 is TGTGCCAGCAGTTACCTGACTAGCGGGGAGACCCAGTACTTC.

V and J are TRBV11-3 and TRBJ2-2; D ambiguous. Looked up from germline, CDR1 is SGHNT and CDR2 is YENEEA. V was shortened by 5 bases and J by 2 bases, with 3 bases between the two germline ends. The length of the CDR3 is 12 residues. The CDR3: CASSINTGELFF. CDR3 sequence (DNA): TGTGCCAGCAGCATTAACACCGGGGAGCTGTTTTTT.

This rearrangement joins TRBV5-4 to TRBJ1-2; D gene unclear. Trimming shortened V by 0 bases and J by 5 bases, and 17 bases separated the two germline ends. Germline assignment: CDR1 SGHNT and CDR2 YYREEE (reference sequence). CDR3 length: 16 amino acids. In DNA, the CDR3 is TGTGCCAGCAGCTTGGCGGGAGACCCTGGCCGGTATGGCTACACCTTC. Amino acid sequence: CASSLAGDPGRYGYTF.

V is TRBV4-3 and J is TRBJ1-4; weak D call: TRBD1 (6 bases). The CDR3 loop spans 15 amino acids. CDR1 LGHNA and CDR2 YSLEER come from the germline V gene. The V and J ends lost 0 bases and 5 bases respectively, with 10 bases between them. The DNA of the CDR3 is TGCGCCAGCAGCCAAGATCGGGGGCCGAATGAAAAACTGTTTTTT. Translated: CASSQDRGPNEKLFF.

This clone was observed a single time. The chain couples TRBV5-1 to TRBJ2-5; 7 bases align to TRBD1. Germline CDR1 is SGHRS and CDR2 is YFSETQ. The junction had 5 bases not matched to a gene; V was cut back by 4 bases and J by 2 bases. The CDR3 is 14 amino acids. The CDR3 DNA sequence: TGCGCCAGCAGCCCCGGGACAGTACAAGAGACCCAGTACTTC. As protein: CASSPGTVQETQYF.

This clone has a single count. The chain has TRBV9 and TRBJ2-7; D might be TRBD2 (5 bases). V was cut by 4 bases and J by 0 bases, with 14 bases left in between. Germline assignment: CDR1 SGDLS and CDR2 YYNGEE. The CDR3 extends over 15 amino acids. CDR3 sequence reads: CASSTSEGYSYEQYF. CDR3 sequence (DNA): TGTGCCAGCAGCACCTCCGAGGGATACTCCTACGAGCAGTACTTC.

This chain joins TRBV12-3 or TRBV12-4 and TRBJ2-1; no clear D. CDR3 size: 13 residues. Trimming cost V 3 bases and J 2 bases, with 5 bases left between them. The CDR3 sequence: CASSFGPYNEQFF. CDR3 bases: TGTGCCAGCAGTTTCGGCCCCTACAATGAGCAGTTCTTC.

This chain joins TRBV6-6 and TRBJ2-7, with TRBD2 identical over 11 bases. The germline CDR1 and CDR2 sequences are MNHNY and SVGAGI (reference sequence). The trim removed 6 bases at V and 1 base at J, leaving 8 bases unmatched. The CDR3 sequence is 16 residues long. The DNA for the CDR3 is TGTGCCAGCAGCCTAGCGGGGGGCCAATTTTCCTACGAGCAGTACTTC. Translating gives CASSLAGGQFSYEQYF.

The chain employs TRBV29-1 and TRBJ2-7, with D uncertain. Germline lookup yields CDR1 SQVTM and CDR2 ANQGSEA. Deletions cut 5 bases from V and 0 bases from J, with 17 bases between. The CDR3 is made up of 15 amino acids. CDR3 nucleotide sequence: TGCAGCGTTTCCCTCAACCAACGTCCCTCCTACGAGCAGTACTTC. This translates into CSVSLNQRPSYEQYF.

V is TRBV12-3 or TRBV12-4 and J is TRBJ2-5; D gene unclear. The CDR3 is 12 residues long. Trimming shortened V by 0 bases and J by 10 bases, and 9 bases separated the two germline ends. The CDR3 DNA follows: TGTGCCAGCAGTTTAGCGCTAGAGTTCCAGTACTTC. It yields the protein CASSLALEFQYF.

The V call is TRBV7-2, the J call TRBJ2-2, with 8 bases that match TRBD2. Trimming removed 5 bases from V and 7 bases from J; junction bases left unmatched: 9. The CDR3 consists of 15 residues. Germline assignment: CDR1 SGHTA and CDR2 FQGNSA. The CDR3, as DNA: TGTGCCAGCAGCCCCCAAGCGGGAGTTAACGGGGAGCTGTTTTTT. This translates into CASSPQAGVNGELFF.

This chain uses TRBV18 with TRBJ1-2; the match to TRBD1 covers 7 bases. The junction had 3 bases not matched to a gene; V was cut back by 3 bases and J by 2 bases. The CDR3 is made up of 14 amino acids. Germline lookup yields CDR1 KGHSH and CDR2 LQKENI. Written as DNA, the CDR3 is TGTGCCAGCTCACCCAAGACAGGGAACTATGGCTACACCTTC. Translating gives CASSPKTGNYGYTF.

The chain employs TRBV7-2 and TRBJ1-1; no firm D call. Deletions cut 3 bases from V and 1 base from J, with 6 bases between. There are 13 residues in the CDR3. Germline assignment: CDR1 SGHTA and CDR2 FQGNSA. CDR3 in amino acids: CASSLWANTEAFF. In nucleotides, the CDR3 is TGTGCCAGCAGCTTGTGGGCGAACACTGAAGCTTTCTTT.

The chain recombines TRBV5-1 with TRBJ2-5; D gene uncertain. Trimming stripped 4 bases from V and 2 bases from J, with 3 bases between. Germline lookup yields CDR1 SGHRS and CDR2 YFSETQ. This CDR3 is 11 amino acids long. CDR3 amino acids: CASSNQETQYF. As DNA, the CDR3 is TGCGCCAGCAGCAATCAAGAGACCCAGTACTTC.

This clone was counted a few times. The chain joins TRBV6-6 to TRBJ1-2, with TRBD1 identical over 7 bases. CDR3 length equals 13 residues. The V and J ends lost 5 bases and 8 bases, in that order; junction bases with no gene match: 8. CDR1 is MNHNY, CDR2 SVGAGI, per germline (reference sequence). CDR3 sequence: CASSITGDIGYTF. In nucleotides, the CDR3 is TGTGCCAGCAGTATCACAGGGGACATCGGCTACACCTTC.

The chain recombines TRBV7-2 with TRBJ2-7; 9 nucleotides align to TRBD1. V lost 6 bases and J lost 2; bases outside the gene matches: 8. The germline CDR1 and CDR2 sequences are SGHTA and FQGNSA. This CDR3 is 15 amino acids long. The CDR3 DNA is TGTGCCAGCAGTCCCGGGACAGGGTTACCCTACGAGCAGTACTTC. Its protein product is CASSPGTGLPYEQYF. The whole variable domain, remainder taken from reference TRBV7-2 and TRBJ2-7, is GAGVSQSPSNKVTEKGKDVELRCDPISGHTALYWYRQSLGQGLEFLIYFQGNSAPDKSGLPSDRFSAERTGGSVSTLTIQRTQQEDSAVYLCASSPGTGLPYEQYFGPGTRLTVT.

The chain links TRBV9 to TRBJ2-4; TRBD1 aligns across 7 bases. Germline loops: CDR1 SGDLS, CDR2 YYNGEE. The CDR3 runs 19 residues. Trimming at V came to 4 bases and at J to 0 bases, leaving 16 bases not matched to a gene. The DNA for the CDR3 is TGTGCCAGCAGCCGGGGACAGATTGAAGCTGTAATAGCCAAAAACATTCAGTACTTC. Translating it yields CASSRGQIEAVIAKNIQYF.

This chain joins TRBV5-8 and TRBJ2-6; D uncertain. Trimming cost V 6 bases and J 1 base, with 17 bases left between them. The CDR3 runs 17 residues. CDR1 and CDR2 from the germline V gene are SGHTS and YDEGEE. CDR3 bases: TGTGCCAGCAACTCGGGTTCGTGGGTTTCTGGGGCCAACGTCCTGACTTTC. It is translated as CASNSGSWVSGANVLTF.

This chain joins TRBV9 and TRBJ2-1, with 8 bases that match TRBD2. Per germline, CDR1 SGDLS and CDR2 YYNGEE. This CDR3 contains 14 residues. V trimming: 4 bases; J trimming: 8 bases; junction bases outside the gene matches: 8. The CDR3 DNA reads TGTGCCAGCAGCCCAGGACTAGCTTACGATGAGCAGTTCTTC. Protein product: CASSPGLAYDEQFF. The variable domain in full, with the rest retrieved from reference TRBV9 and TRBJ2-1, is DSGVTQTPKHLITATGQRVTLRCSPRSGDLSVYWYQQSLDQGLQFLIQYYNGEERAKGNILERFSAQQFPDLHSELNLSSLELGDSALYFCASSPGLAYDEQFFGPGTRLTVL.

This chain joins TRBV6-5 and TRBJ1-1; D might be TRBD1 (6 bases). Trimming left V 1 base short and J 2 bases short, with 14 bases between. CDR3 length equals 16 residues. Germline V gene data show CDR1 as MNHEY and CDR2 as SVGAGI. CDR3 in DNA: TGTGCCAGCAGTTACTGGGCCCCAGGGGCTAACACTGAAGCTTTCTTT. Its translation: CASSYWAPGANTEAFF.

This clone was counted a few times. The rearrangement joins TRBV19 to TRBJ1-2; 10 bases map to TRBD1. Germline lookup yields CDR1 LNHDA and CDR2 SQIVND (reference sequence). This CDR3 is 14 amino acids long. V lost 3 bases to trimming and J lost 5 bases; unmatched junction nucleotides: 3. The DNA for the CDR3 is TGTGCCAGTAGTATTCAGGACAGGGGGTATGGCTACACCTTC. It specifies CASSIQDRGYGYTF.

The chain is built from TRBV5-1 and TRBJ2-7; tentatively, D is TRBD1 (6 bases). Trimming pared 0 bases from V and 6 bases from J, leaving 13 bases between. CDR1 is SGHRS, CDR2 YFSETQ, per germline. The CDR3 length is 14 residues. The DNA of the CDR3 is TGCGCCAGCAGCTTGGACAGGGCTACACTCGAGCAGTACTTC. Translation gives CASSLDRATLEQYF. Together with reference TRBV5-1 and TRBJ2-7, the CDR3 gives the full variable domain: KAGVTQTPRYLIKTRGQQVTLSCSPISGHRSVSWYQQTPGQGLQFLFEYFSETQRNKGNFPGRFSGRQFSNSRSEMNVSTLELGDSALYLCASSLDRATLEQYFGPGTRLTVT.